This T cell receptor beta chain was recovered during a study of regulatory T cells in long-lasting Graves disease. Arm-PCR of CDR3 regions and iRepertoire HTBI primers were used to build TCR beta libraries. Each CDR3 protein is one row after TCRdb ran MiXCR on the multiplex PCR reads. This table has roughly 560,000 distinct CDR3 sequences, approximately 16% appearing once. The time point was: newly diagnosed GD, antithyroid drugs for less than 3 months. The authors made the TCR library using RNA they extracted from PBMCs. This clonotype was observed a few times. Trimming pared 4 bases from V and 8 bases from J, leaving 12 bases between. The germline gives CDR1 DFQATT, CDR2 SNEGSKA (reference sequence). This CDR3 comprises 12 residues. The data also belong to a second study, concerning T cells in Graves' hyperthyroidism and ophthalmopathy.

This TCR was recovered from a woman aged 35-60 years with Graves disease. The sequences come from peripheral blood mononuclear cells (PBMCs), collected at new diagnosis, from a patient treated with antithyroid drugs. This chain links TRBV20-1 with TRBJ2-4; perhaps D is TRBD1 or TRBD2 (5 bases each). The CDR3 region is CSAISGSDIQYF. CDR3 nucleotides: TGCAGTGCTATCTCAGGGAGTGACATTCAGTACTTC.